The TCR beta chain described here comes from a study of blood T cell repertoires in COVID-19. Overall study context: Spain, Italy and the United States supplied samples that represented acute and convalescent COVID-19. The analysed material was cDNA or gDNA that came from T cells, B-cell-depleted T cells, or PBMCs.

The junction had 10 bases not matched to a gene; V was cut back by 4 bases and J by 2 bases. This CDR3 is built from 16 residues. Germline loops: CDR1 LGHNT, CDR2 FRNRAP. Per the study methods: From reference gene primer amplification, estimates of nucleated cell counts were derived. This table comes from immunoSEQ multiplex PCR, and its TCRdb copy is limited to in-frame clones, with some not included. That table gives V, J and clone size, and the DNA gave D and trimming. The sample carries roughly 200,000 clones, approximately 83% recorded once. The specimen sequenced was peripheral blood. The receptor comes from a man in his forties or fifties with acute or convalescent COVID-19. This chain links TRBV12-5 with TRBJ1-2, with 7 bases fitting TRBD1. CDR3 sequence: CASGSERTGPNYGYTF. CDR3 coding DNA: TGTGCTAGTGGTTCAGAACGGACAGGACCAAACTATGGCTACACCTTC.